This entry concerns a single TCR beta chain. About 10^5 TCR templates per sample were sequenced. The data were produced by immunoSEQ multiplex PCR, yet TCRdb's version contains in-frame clones alone and is incomplete. The sample consists of about 85,000 clones, 85% to 95% of them appearing once. The sample originates from a study of siplizumab effects on memory and regulatory T cells. V lost 6 bases and J lost 3, with 15 bases in between. The length of the CDR3 is 14 residues. Germline CDR1 and CDR2: SGHKS and YYEKEE (reference sequence). The chain joins TRBV5-5 to TRBJ1-2; D is perhaps TRBD1 (5 bases). Sequencing was performed on CD8+ T cells sorted from blood. This sequence was found in a human donor in good health. The CDR3 DNA reads TGTGCCAGCAACCCAGTTCCGGGGGACTATGGCTACACCTTC. This translates into CASNPVPGDYGYTF.